This T cell receptor (beta chain) was recorded in a study of blood T cell repertoires in COVID-19. Trimming shortened V by 3 bases and J by 4 bases, and 10 bases separated the two germline ends. The V gene's germline CDR1 is SGDLS and CDR2 YYNGEE. The CDR3 extends over 13 amino acids. Some clones are missing from TCRdb's copy, which holds only in-frame ones; the method was immunoSEQ multiplex PCR. The sample lists about 180,000 clones, 85% seen once, with 6.2% in the top ten. The clonotype originates from a man aged 40-55 years who had recovered from COVID-19. Sequenced: PBMCs or T cells enriched from blood (not recorded which). The chain has TRBV9 and TRBJ1-2, with D hard to call. This chain's CDR3 is CASSEEGLYGYTF. The CDR3 DNA is TGTGCCAGCAGCGAGGAGGGCCTCTATGGCTACACCTTC.